The clone carrying this TCR beta chain appeared once. Its antigen is unknown. This sample is part of a study of cytomegalovirus exposure and HLA in healthy donors. Study-level background: The 120 validation repertoires were produced on the same platform as the 720 or so repertoires of the first cohort. This was reported in a later analysis. The study's findings and limits: Rarity characterized most TCR sequences, yet some public TCRs appeared in many donors. Three CMV-associated chains were confirmed in vitro to be specific for CMV antigens.

The data were produced by immunoSEQ multiplex PCR, yet TCRdb's version contains in-frame clones alone and is incomplete. The sample has approximately 54,000 clones, approximately 89% seen once. Trimming took 10 bases from V and 1 from J, leaving 11 bases between them. CDR3 length: 13 residues. Germline V gives CDR1 MNHNY, CDR2 SVGAGI (reference sequence). A roughly 130-subject validation cohort, separate from the approximately 690-subject first cohort, supplied the donors. Sequencing was performed on PBMCs. The chain has TRBV6-6 and TRBJ1-3, with a possible D match to TRBD1 (5 bases). This TCR was sampled from a woman aged 18-30 years in good health and CMV-seropositive. The CDR3 coding sequence is TGTGCCATTTCGGGGGGGTCTGGAAACACCATATATTTT. Amino acids: CAISGGSGNTIYF.